These 14 T cell receptor beta chains were all obtained from the same sample, sequenced in a study of regulatory T cells in long-lasting Graves disease. Stated time point: newly diagnosed GD, antithyroid drugs for less than 3 months. The authors made the TCR library using RNA they extracted from PBMCs. HTBI primers from iRepertoire and Arm-PCR of CDR3 regions yielded the TCR beta libraries. TCRdb re-analysed the multiplex PCR reads in MiXCR, keeping a single row per CDR3 protein. The sample records approximately 390,000 distinct CDR3 sequences, about 17% being singletons. These data are also associated with another study on T cells in Graves' hyperthyroidism and ophthalmopathy.

The sample here was peripheral blood mononuclear cells (PBMCs), taken at new diagnosis, from a patient treated with antithyroid drugs. The receptors originated from a woman aged 18-29 years with Graves disease.

In its sample, this clonotype was seen many times. This rearrangement joins TRBV5-1 to TRBJ2-3; D not certain. CDR3 length equals 16 residues. The germline gives CDR1 SGHRS, CDR2 YFSETQ. Between the trimmed V and J ends, which lost 0 bases and 7 bases, there was a span of 18 bases. CDR3 residues: CASSLATGREVNTQYF. CDR3 in DNA: TGCGCCAGCAGCTTGGCCACGGGCCGCGAGGTAAATACGCAGTATTTT. The full variable domain, its missing parts supplied by reference TRBV5-1 and TRBJ2-3, is KAGVTQTPRYLIKTRGQQVTLSCSPISGHRSVSWYQQTPGQGLQFLFEYFSETQRNKGNFPGRFSGRQFSNSRSEMNVSTLELGDSALYLCASSLATGREVNTQYFGPGTRLTVL.

In this sample, this clonotype turned up many times. The chain carries TRBV5-1 and TRBJ2-3, with TRBD2 matching 9 bases. The V gene end was trimmed by 0 bases and the J gene end by 2 bases; junction bases not matched to a gene: 7. Germline CDR1 is SGHRS and CDR2 is YFSETQ. There are 17 residues in the CDR3. The CDR3 protein is CASSLGPSGGNTDTQYF. The CDR3 bases are TGCGCCAGCAGCTTGGGGCCCAGCGGGGGGAACACAGATACGCAGTATTTT.

This clonotype was counted many times. This chain connects TRBV2 to TRBJ1-5; D is ambiguous. V lost 3 bases and J 4 bases, leaving 7 bases between the germline ends. Germline loops: CDR1 SNHLY, CDR2 FYNNEI. The CDR3 has 13 residues. DNA of the CDR3: TGTGCCAGCAGTGATACGTTGAATCAGCCCCAGCATTTT. Its translation is CASSDTLNQPQHF.

This rearrangement joins TRBV4-3 to TRBJ2-7, with TRBD2 matching 9 bases. Per the germline V gene, CDR1 is LGHNA and CDR2 is YSLEER. After removal of 1 base from V and 8 bases from J, the junction contained 9 bases not matched to a gene. The CDR3 covers 15 residues. Here the CDR3 reads CASSQGGLAFSQQYF. The DNA for the CDR3 is TGCGCCAGCAGCCAAGGGGGACTAGCATTTAGCCAGCAGTACTTC.

At least ten counts were recorded for this clonotype. The rearrangement links TRBV4-1 to TRBJ2-7, with no clear D. The V end lost 0 bases, the J end lost 2 bases, and 11 bases lay between the germline ends. Germline lookup yields CDR1 MGHRA and CDR2 YSYEKL. The CDR3 has 15 amino acids. CDR3 nucleotide sequence: TGCGCCAGCAGCCAAGATTGGCCGGGTCCCTACGAGCAGTACTTC. Translated: CASSQDWPGPYEQYF.

In DNA, the CDR3 is TGTGCCAGCAGTGACAATCCCGACCCCATCGATACGCAGTATTTT. As protein: CASSDNPDPIDTQYF. The chain recombines TRBV6-2 or TRBV6-3 with TRBJ2-3; unclear D gene. V lost 5 bases and J 6 bases, leaving 18 bases between the germline ends. CDR1 is MNHEY, CDR2 SVGEGT, per germline. This CDR3 spans 15 amino acids.

In this sample, this clonotype turned up many times. CDR3 region: CASSWGSDQPQHF. The CDR3 nucleotides are TGTGCCAGTAGTTGGGGGTCGGATCAGCCCCAGCATTTT. The rearrangement uses TRBV19 and TRBJ1-5; D is possibly TRBD1 (5 bases). The V gene's germline CDR1 is LNHDA and CDR2 SQIVND (reference sequence). This CDR3 has 13 residues. Trimming pared 5 bases from V and 5 bases from J, leaving 10 bases between. The complete variable domain, with remaining parts taken from reference TRBV19 and TRBJ1-5, reads DGGITQSPKYLFRKEGQNVTLSCEQNLNHDAMYWYRQDPGQGLRLIYYSQIVNDFQKGDIAEGYSVSREKKESFPLTVTSAQKNPTAFYLCASSWGSDQPQHFGDGTRLSIL.

This clonotype was seen more than once but under ten times. The V and J genes are TRBV3-1 and TRBJ1-3, with 7 bases that match TRBD1. The CDR3 is made up of 16 amino acids. Looked up from germline, CDR1 is LGHDT and CDR2 is YNNKEL (reference sequence). Trimming cost V 3 bases and J 1 base; bases outside gene matches: 6. The CDR3 bases are TGTGCCAGCAGCCAGGGCATACAGGGGTCTGGAAACACCATATATTTT. It encodes CASSQGIQGSGNTIYF.

This clonotype was recorded many times. The rearrangement uses TRBV7-6 and TRBJ2-2, with TRBD2 matching over 7 bases. The CDR3 is 15 amino acids. V shed 6 bases and J 6 bases; nucleotides not matched to a gene: 10. Per germline, CDR1 SGHVS and CDR2 FNYEAQ. The DNA for the CDR3 is TGTGCCAGCAGACGATCCCGGGAGGCCCCCGGGGAGCTGTTTTTT. Residues: CASRRSREAPGELFF. Looking up the rest from reference TRBV7-6 and TRBJ2-2 gives the full variable domain: GAGVSQSPRYKVTKRGQDVALRCDPISGHVSLYWYRQALGQGPEFLTYFNYEAQQDKSGLPNDRFSAERPEGSISTLTIQRTEQRDSAMYRCASRRSREAPGELFFGEGSRLTVL.

This chain joins TRBV12-3 or TRBV12-4 and TRBJ1-1; perhaps TRBD1 as D (5 bases). V gave up 8 bases and J gave up 6 bases, with 13 bases separating them. The CDR3 loop spans 12 amino acids. The CDR3 loop is CASSNGGSEAFF. The CDR3 coding sequence is TGTGCCAGCTCCAACGGGGGATCTGAAGCTTTCTTT.

This clonotype came up many times. The chain joins TRBV7-2 to TRBJ2-4, with 11 bases lining up with TRBD2. The CDR3 loop spans 21 amino acids. Trimming took 5 bases from V and 0 from J; bases not matched to a gene: 18. Per germline, CDR1 SGHTA and CDR2 FQGNSA. The CDR3 protein is CASSPRPGTSGVRPAKNIQYF. CDR3 nucleotide sequence: TGTGCCAGCAGCCCACGACCCGGGACTAGCGGAGTAAGACCAGCCAAAAACATTCAGTACTTC.

This clonotype was counted at least ten times. The J gene is TRBJ2-5, the V gene TRBV2, with D maybe TRBD2 (6 bases). The CDR3 consists of 14 residues. V lost 3 bases to trimming and J lost 5 bases, with 13 bases between them. The germline CDR1 and CDR2 sequences are SNHLY and FYNNEI. In DNA, the CDR3 is TGTGCCAGCAGTGAGGGGTCAGGGAGGGAGACCCAGTACTTC. It yields the protein CASSEGSGRETQYF.

This clonotype occurred many times. The chain joins TRBV27 to TRBJ2-1, with D unresolved. The V end lost 5 bases, the J end lost 6 bases, and 8 bases lay between the germline ends. The CDR3 is 12 amino acids. CDR1 and CDR2 (germline): MNHEY, SMNVEV (reference sequence). The CDR3 spells CASSPSTNEQFF. CDR3 DNA sequence: TGTGCCAGCAGTCCGTCGACCAATGAGCAGTTCTTC.

This clonotype was observed many times. V gene TRBV7-6 combines with J gene TRBJ2-2; perhaps TRBD1 as D (5 bases). The CDR3 extends over 16 amino acids. With 1 base removed from V and 3 bases from J, the gap between germline ends came to 12 bases. Germline V gene data show CDR1 as SGHVS and CDR2 as FNYEAQ. As DNA, the CDR3 is TGTGCCAGCAGCTTAGGGCAGGGCGCGCACACCGGGGAGCTGTTTTTT. Its translation: CASSLGQGAHTGELFF.